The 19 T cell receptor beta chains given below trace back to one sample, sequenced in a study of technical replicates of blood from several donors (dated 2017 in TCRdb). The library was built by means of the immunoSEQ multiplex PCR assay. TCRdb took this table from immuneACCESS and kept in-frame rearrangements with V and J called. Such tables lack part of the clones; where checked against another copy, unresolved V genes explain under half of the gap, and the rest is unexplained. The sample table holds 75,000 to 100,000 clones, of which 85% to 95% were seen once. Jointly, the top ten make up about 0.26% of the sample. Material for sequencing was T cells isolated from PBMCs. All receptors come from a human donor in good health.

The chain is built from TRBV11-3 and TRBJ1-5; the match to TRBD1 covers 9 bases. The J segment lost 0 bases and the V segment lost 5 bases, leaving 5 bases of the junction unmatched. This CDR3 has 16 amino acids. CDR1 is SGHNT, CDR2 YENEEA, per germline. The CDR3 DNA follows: TGTGCCAGCAGCCGGGGACAGGGTGATAGCAATCAGCCCCAGCATTTT. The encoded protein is CASSRGQGDSNQPQHF.

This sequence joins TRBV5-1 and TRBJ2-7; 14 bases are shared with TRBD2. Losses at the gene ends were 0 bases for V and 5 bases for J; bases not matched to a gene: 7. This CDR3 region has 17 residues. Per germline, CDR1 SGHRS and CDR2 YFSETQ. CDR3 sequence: CASSLVSGTSGSNEQYF. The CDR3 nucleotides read TGCGCCAGCAGCTTGGTATCCGGGACTAGCGGGAGCAACGAGCAGTACTTC.

The CDR3 DNA is TGTGCCAGCTCACCACTGGGACTAGCGGTCCACGAAGGGGAGCTGTTTTTT. Its translation: CASSPLGLAVHEGELFF. V usage is TRBV18 and J usage is TRBJ2-2; 11 bases are a match to TRBD2. Germline V gene data show CDR1 as KGHSH and CDR2 as LQKENI. J was trimmed by 8 bases and V by 1 base; bases with no gene match: 9. The CDR3 is 17 residues long.

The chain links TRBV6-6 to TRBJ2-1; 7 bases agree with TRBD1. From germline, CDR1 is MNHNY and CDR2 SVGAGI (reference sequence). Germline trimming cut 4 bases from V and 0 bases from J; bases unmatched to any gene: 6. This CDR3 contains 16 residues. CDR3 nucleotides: TGTGCCAGCAGTTCCGACCGGGACAGCTCCTACAATGAGCAGTTCTTC. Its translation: CASSSDRDSSYNEQFF.

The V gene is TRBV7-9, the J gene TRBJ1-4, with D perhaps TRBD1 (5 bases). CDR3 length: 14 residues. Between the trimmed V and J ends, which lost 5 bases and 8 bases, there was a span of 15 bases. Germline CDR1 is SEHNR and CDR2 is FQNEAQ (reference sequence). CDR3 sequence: CASSQREGTEKLFF. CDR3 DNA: TGTGCCAGCAGCCAGAGGGAGGGGACGGAAAAACTGTTTTTT.

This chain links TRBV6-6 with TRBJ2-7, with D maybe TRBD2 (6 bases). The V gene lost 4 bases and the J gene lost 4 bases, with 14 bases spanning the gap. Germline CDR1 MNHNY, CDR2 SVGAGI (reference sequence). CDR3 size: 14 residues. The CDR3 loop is CASSFPGGTYEQYF. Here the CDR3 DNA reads TGTGCCAGCAGTTTCCCCGGGGGTACATACGAGCAGTACTTC.

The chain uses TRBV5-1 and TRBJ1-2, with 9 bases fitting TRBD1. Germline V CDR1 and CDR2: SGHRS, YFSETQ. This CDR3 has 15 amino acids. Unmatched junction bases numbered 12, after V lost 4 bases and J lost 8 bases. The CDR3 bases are TGCGCCAGCAGCCCCCCGGGACAGGGAGTGCGCGGCTACACCTTC. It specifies CASSPPGQGVRGYTF.

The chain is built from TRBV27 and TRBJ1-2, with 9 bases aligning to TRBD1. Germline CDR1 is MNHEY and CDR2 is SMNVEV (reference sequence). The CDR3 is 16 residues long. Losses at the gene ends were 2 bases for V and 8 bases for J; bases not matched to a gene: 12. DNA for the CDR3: TGTGCCAGCAGTTTAGAGGGACAGGGTAGGGCGTCAGGCTACACCTTC. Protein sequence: CASSLEGQGRASGYTF.

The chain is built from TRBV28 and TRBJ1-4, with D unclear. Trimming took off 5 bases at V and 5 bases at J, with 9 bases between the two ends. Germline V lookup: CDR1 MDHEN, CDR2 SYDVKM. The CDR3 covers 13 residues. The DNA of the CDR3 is TGTGCCAGCAGTGGGAGGTCGAATGAAAAACTGTTTTTT. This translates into CASSGRSNEKLFF.

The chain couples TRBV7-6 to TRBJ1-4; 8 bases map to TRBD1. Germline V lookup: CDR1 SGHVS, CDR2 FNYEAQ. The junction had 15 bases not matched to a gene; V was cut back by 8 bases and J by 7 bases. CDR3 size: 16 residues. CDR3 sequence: CASSYSHGTGLEKLFF. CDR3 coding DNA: TGTGCCAGCTCCTATTCTCACGGGACAGGCCTTGAAAAACTGTTTTTT. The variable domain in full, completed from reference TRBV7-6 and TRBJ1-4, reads GAGVSQSPRYKVTKRGQDVALRCDPISGHVSLYWYRQALGQGPEFLTYFNYEAQQDKSGLPNDRFSAERPEGSISTLTIQRTEQRDSAMYRCASSYSHGTGLEKLFFGSGTQLSVL.

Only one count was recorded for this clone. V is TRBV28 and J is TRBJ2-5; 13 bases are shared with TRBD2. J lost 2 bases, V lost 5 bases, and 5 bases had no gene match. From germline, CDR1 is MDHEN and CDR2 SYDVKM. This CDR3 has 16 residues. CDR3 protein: CASSRRLAGGQETQYF. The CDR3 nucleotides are TGTGCCAGCAGTCGTAGACTAGCGGGGGGACAAGAGACCCAGTACTTC.

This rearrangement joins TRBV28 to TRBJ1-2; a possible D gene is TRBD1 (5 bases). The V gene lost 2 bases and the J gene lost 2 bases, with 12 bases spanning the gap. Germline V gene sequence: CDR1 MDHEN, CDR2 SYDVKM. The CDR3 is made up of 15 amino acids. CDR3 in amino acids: CASSLIAGNNYGYTF. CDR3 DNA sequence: TGTGCCAGCAGTTTAATCGCAGGGAACAACTATGGCTACACCTTC.

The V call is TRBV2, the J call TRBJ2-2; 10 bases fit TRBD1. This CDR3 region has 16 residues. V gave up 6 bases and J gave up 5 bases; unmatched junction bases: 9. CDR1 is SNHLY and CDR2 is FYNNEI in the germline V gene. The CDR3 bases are TGTGCCAGCAGCCGGGACAGGGGATCGGGGACCGGGGAGCTGTTTTTT. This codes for CASSRDRGSGTGELFF.

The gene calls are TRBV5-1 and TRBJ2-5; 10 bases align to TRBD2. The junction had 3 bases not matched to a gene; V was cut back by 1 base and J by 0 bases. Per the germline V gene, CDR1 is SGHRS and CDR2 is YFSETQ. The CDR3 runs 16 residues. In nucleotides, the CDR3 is TGCGCCAGCAGCTTGATCGGACTAGCGGACCAAGAGACCCAGTACTTC. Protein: CASSLIGLADQETQYF.

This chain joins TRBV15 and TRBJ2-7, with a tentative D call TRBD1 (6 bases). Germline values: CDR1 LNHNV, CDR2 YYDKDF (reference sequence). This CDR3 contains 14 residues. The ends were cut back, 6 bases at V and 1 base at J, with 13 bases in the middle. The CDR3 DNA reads TGTGCCACCAGGCCAACAGGGAGTTCCTACGAGCAGTACTTC. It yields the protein CATRPTGSSYEQYF.

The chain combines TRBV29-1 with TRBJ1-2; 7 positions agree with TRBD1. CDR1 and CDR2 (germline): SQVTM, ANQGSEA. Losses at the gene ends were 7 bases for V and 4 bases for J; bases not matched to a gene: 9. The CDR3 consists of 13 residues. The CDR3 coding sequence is TGCAGCGCGCGGGACAGCTCCTCCTATGGCTACACCTTC. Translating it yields CSARDSSSYGYTF.

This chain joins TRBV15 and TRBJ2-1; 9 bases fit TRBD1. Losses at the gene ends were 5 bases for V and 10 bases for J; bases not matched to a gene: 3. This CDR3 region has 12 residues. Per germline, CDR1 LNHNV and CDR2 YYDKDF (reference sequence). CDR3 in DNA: TGTGCCACCAGCGGACAGGGGCGAGAGCAGTTCTTC. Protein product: CATSGQGREQFF.

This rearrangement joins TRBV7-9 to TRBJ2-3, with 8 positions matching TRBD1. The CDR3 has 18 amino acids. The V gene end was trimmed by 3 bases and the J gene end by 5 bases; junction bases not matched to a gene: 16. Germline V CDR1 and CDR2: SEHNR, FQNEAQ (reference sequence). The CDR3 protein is CASSFPPGTGNSRDTQYF. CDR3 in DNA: TGTGCCAGCAGCTTCCCGCCGGGGACAGGAAACTCACGAGATACGCAGTATTTT.

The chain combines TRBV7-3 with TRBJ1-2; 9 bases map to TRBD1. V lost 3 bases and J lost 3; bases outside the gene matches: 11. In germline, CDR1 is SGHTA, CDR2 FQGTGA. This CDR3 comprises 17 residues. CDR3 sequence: CASSLSPPGQGDYGYTF. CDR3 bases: TGTGCCAGCAGCTTGAGTCCCCCGGGACAGGGTGACTATGGCTACACCTTC.